One and the same sample provided the 9 T cell receptor beta chains below, sequenced in a study of HIV-infected patients and healthy controls. Reverse transcription used roughly 450 ng RNA and constant-region primers for alpha and beta. Alpha and beta chain libraries were made separately by chain-specific third strand synthesis with multiplexing indices. Each CDR3 protein is one row after TCRdb ran MiXCR on the 5' RACE reads. The sample has approximately 8,600 distinct CDR3 sequences; 8.7% are singletons. Antiretroviral therapy had run roughly three months, about 14 weeks, before follow-up blood collection. The repertoire came from unfractionated whole blood and reflected all unsorted peripheral T cells. Sequences were derived from blood, sampled during antiretroviral therapy. The receptors originated from an adult with HIV infection.

This clonotype is medium-sized (0.01 to 0.1%) in the sample. Here the CDR3 DNA reads TGTGCCAGCAGCTTAATAGCGGGAGATCGCAATGAGCAGTTCTTC. Protein: CASSLIAGDRNEQFF. J is TRBJ2-1 and V is TRBV7-2; TRBD2 aligns across 9 bases. Per the germline V gene, CDR1 is SGHTA and CDR2 is FQGNSA. The CDR3 runs 15 residues. V was pared by 2 bases and J by 6 bases, with 5 bases of the junction left unmatched.

This clonotype has at least ten counts. The rearrangement links TRBV7-2 to TRBJ2-3; D is uncertain. The germline V gene encodes CDR1 SGHTA and CDR2 FQGNSA. The CDR3 is made up of 12 amino acids. V was pared by 4 bases and J by 2 bases, with 4 bases between. In DNA form, the CDR3 reads TGTGCCAGCAGCTCGAACACAGATACGCAGTATTTT. Protein product: CASSSNTDTQYF.

Ten or more counts support this clonotype. This rearrangement joins TRBV5-1 to TRBJ2-7; tentative D call: TRBD1 (6 bases). Germline CDR1 SGHRS, CDR2 YFSETQ. This CDR3 is 14 amino acids long. Trimming left V 0 bases short and J 6 bases short, with 13 bases between. For the CDR3, the DNA is TGCGCCAGCAGCTTGGACCCGGGACAATCCGAGCAGTACGTC. Translated: CASSLDPGQSEQYV.

This clonotype is deemed medium-sized (0.01 to 0.1%). The V call is TRBV5-1, the J call TRBJ1-5; D ambiguous. With 2 bases removed from V and 1 base from J, the gap between germline ends came to 4 bases. The CDR3 is made up of 13 amino acids. Germline lookup yields CDR1 SGHRS and CDR2 YFSETQ. The CDR3 spells CASSFGSNQPQHF. CDR3 nucleotide sequence: TGCGCCAGCAGCTTCGGCAGCAATCAGCCCCAGCATTTT.

This clonotype was recorded many times. This sequence joins TRBV6-5 and TRBJ1-2; TRBD1 might be the D (6 bases). CDR3 length: 14 residues. The V gene lost 6 bases and the J gene lost 4 bases, with 15 bases spanning the gap. Germline CDR1 MNHEY, CDR2 SVGAGI. This CDR3 reads CASRVAGESYGYTF. The CDR3 bases are TGTGCCAGCAGAGTAGCAGGGGAGAGCTATGGCTACACCTTC.

This clonotype has just a few counts. The chain links TRBV12-3 or TRBV12-4 to TRBJ1-2, with unresolved D. This CDR3 spans 14 amino acids. Trimming removed 3 bases at V and 7 bases at J, with 15 bases between. The CDR3 DNA sequence: TGTGCCAGCAGTTTTGGTCGCGGCAGTATTGGCTACACCTTC. This sequence encodes CASSFGRGSIGYTF.

This clonotype was counted at least ten times. The chain combines TRBV5-1 with TRBJ2-3; no clear D gene. The CDR3 extends over 15 amino acids. The V end was cut by 1 base, the J end by 5 bases, with 14 bases between. The germline V gene has CDR1 SGHRS and CDR2 YFSETQ. CDR3 sequence: CASSLNSVAGDTQYF. The DNA of the CDR3 is TGCGCCAGCAGCTTGAACTCGGTCGCAGGAGATACGCAGTATTTT.

This clonotype was counted at least ten times. This chain connects TRBV20-1 to TRBJ2-3, with 8 nucleotides matching TRBD2. This CDR3 has 17 amino acids. V was clipped by 4 bases and J by 4 bases; unmatched bases: 16. CDR1 and CDR2 (germline): DFQATT, SNEGSKA (reference sequence). The DNA for the CDR3 is TGCAGTGCTATAAGACTAGCGCCATACCTTTTGGCAGATACGCAGTATTTT. Its protein is CSAIRLAPYLLADTQYF.

This clonotype has at least ten counts. CDR3 nucleotides: TGTGCCAGCAGGACTAGACAGGGGAGTACCAATCAGCCCCAGCATTTT. The encoded protein is CASRTRQGSTNQPQHF. V usage is TRBV28 and J usage is TRBJ1-5; TRBD1 aligns across 8 bases. CDR1 MDHEN and CDR2 SYDVKM come from the germline V gene. The CDR3 loop spans 16 amino acids. The junction had 10 bases not matched to a gene; V was cut back by 6 bases and J by 3 bases.